This record looks at one TCR beta chain sequence and its context. Its target is not known. Treatment in this sample: therapeutic diphenylcyclopropenone sensitization with weekly scalp DPC. This sample stems from a study of human T cells and chemical hapten exposure. General study findings and limits: Counts of expanded TCRs at PT1 were positively correlated with patch test score. Healthy people's immune response may differ from that of the donors, who had alopecia.

The CDR3 consists of 12 residues. V was trimmed by 2 bases and J by 7 bases, leaving 8 bases between them. For the library, individual cDNA molecules each received unique molecular identifiers. TCRdb recomputed calls from the reads with MiXCR, one row per CDR3 protein. The sample contains fewer than 600 distinct CDR3 sequences, nearly 99% of which appear only once. The sample was whole blood, taken before DPC sensitization or 2, 6, or about 24 weeks after (not recorded which). The receptor was derived from an adult with alopecia areata. Some clones in this sample may be carry-over from other donors' samples. This table probably holds off-target reads from a library built for another chain. The J gene is TRBJ1-1, the V gene TRBV12-3 or TRBV12-4; D unresolved. In DNA, the CDR3 is TGTGCCAGCAGTTTACTGTACTTTGAAGCTTTCTTT. Translated: CASSLLYFEAFF.